What follows describes a single T cell receptor (beta chain). Its matching antigen is unknown. This entry belongs to a study of cytomegalovirus exposure and HLA in healthy donors. Regarding the study as a whole: The study designated about 160 TCR beta chains cytomegalovirus-associated. The authors reported that TCR beta sequences could predict HLA-A and HLA-B alleles. These predictions were accurate for most subjects in the first cohort. Later work found that TCR association rates differed between HLA loci; DRB1 had the most and HLA-C the fewest.

V gave up 3 bases and J gave up 2 bases, with 2 bases separating them. Germline CDR1 is MNHNS and CDR2 is SASEGT. The CDR3 length is 11 residues. The study ran its PCR with 60 Vbeta and 13 Jbeta primers. Some clones are missing from TCRdb's copy, which holds only in-frame ones; the method was immunoSEQ multiplex PCR. This sample's table reports about 70,000 clones. The receptor was derived from a female donor in good health and CMV-seropositive. The chain couples TRBV6-1 to TRBJ2-7, with D unresolved. What was sequenced was PBMCs. In DNA form, the CDR3 reads TGTGCCAGCAGTGACGCCTACGAGCAGTACTTC. It codes for CASSDAYEQYF.